What follows are 9 T cell receptor beta chains derived from one specimen sequenced in a study of T cell responses to AZD1222 COVID-19 vaccine (dated by TCRdb to the early 2020s). The time point label on this specimen signifies: about 28 days (+/-7) after the second vaccine dose. Library preparation was by the immunoSEQ multiplex PCR assay. TCRdb mirrors the immuneACCESS table, restricted to in-frame sequences. Some clones are absent from its copies; in checked studies, under half trace to an unresolved V gene, and the reason for the others is unknown. This sample lists 95,000 to 150,000 clones; roughly 91% were detected once. The ten largest clones take up approximately 5% of the sample. This material consisted of peripheral blood, taken 28 days after the second AZD1222 dose. These receptors came from an adult who received the AZD1222 COVID-19 vaccine.

This clone was detected only once. The CDR3 spells CASSPIGQSQETQYF. As DNA, the CDR3 is TGTGCCAGCAGCCCAATTGGACAGTCCCAAGAGACCCAGTACTTC. This chain links TRBV7-9 with TRBJ2-5; maybe TRBD1 (6 bases). The CDR3 has 15 residues. V lost 5 bases, J lost 1 base, and 14 bases lay in between. Germline V gene lookup returns CDR1 SEHNR and CDR2 FQNEAQ (reference sequence).

The chain joins TRBV5-4 to TRBJ2-5; 10 nucleotides line up with TRBD2. V was clipped by 4 bases and J by 5 bases; unmatched bases: 11. The germline CDR1 and CDR2 sequences are SGHNT and YYREEE (reference sequence). The CDR3 has 16 residues. CDR3 in DNA: TGTGCCAGCAGCGATCGCAGCGGGGGGGTCGAGGAGACCCAGTACTTC. Protein sequence: CASSDRSGGVEETQYF. Full variable domain (remainder filled in from reference TRBV5-4 and TRBJ2-5): ETGVTQSPTHLIKTRGQQVTLRCSSQSGHNTVSWYQQALGQGPQFIFQYYREEENGRGNFPPRFSGLQFPNYSSELNVNALELDDSALYLCASSDRSGGVEETQYFGPGTRLLVL.

The chain couples TRBV2 to TRBJ1-4; 7 bases are a match to TRBD1. In germline, CDR1 is SNHLY, CDR2 FYNNEI. The junction had 10 bases not matched to a gene; V was cut back by 4 bases and J by 8 bases. This CDR3 comprises 15 residues. Written as DNA, the CDR3 is TGTGCCAGCAGTGGCCTCAAGGACAGGTTGGAAAAACTGTTTTTT. Protein sequence: CASSGLKDRLEKLFF.

J is TRBJ1-1 and V is TRBV5-5; possibly TRBD1 for D (6 bases). V lost 5 bases and J lost 4, with 18 bases in between. CDR3 length equals 15 residues. Germline V gives CDR1 SGHKS, CDR2 YYEKEE (reference sequence). DNA of the CDR3: TGTGCCAGCAGGAAGCCCGAGAGCAGGGGCACTGAAGCTTTCTTT. Translation: CASRKPESRGTEAFF. Full variable domain (rest looked up from reference TRBV5-5 and TRBJ1-1): DAGVTQSPTHLIKTRGQQVTLRCSPISGHKSVSWYQQVLGQGPQFIFQYYEKEERGRGNFPDRFSARQFPNYSSELNVNALLLGDSALYLCASRKPESRGTEAFFGQGTRLTVV.

The chain employs TRBV9 and TRBJ2-5; 7 bases match TRBD2. V dropped 2 bases and J dropped 0; count of bases not matched to a gene: 10. Germline assignment: CDR1 SGDLS and CDR2 YYNGEE. The CDR3 is 17 residues long. DNA for the CDR3: TGTGCCAGCAGCGTTAGTAGTGGCAGCGGGAACCAAGAGACCCAGTACTTC. Translating it yields CASSVSSGSGNQETQYF.

This chain joins TRBV18 and TRBJ2-2; D may be TRBD1 or TRBD2 (5 bases each). The V end was cut by 3 bases, the J end by 1 base, with 9 bases between. Germline assignment: CDR1 KGHSH and CDR2 LQKENI. The CDR3 spans 15 residues. CDR3: CASSPGTMNTGELFF. The CDR3 DNA reads TGTGCCAGCTCACCTGGGACGATGAACACCGGGGAGCTGTTTTTT.

This clone has a single count. The rearrangement links TRBV27 to TRBJ1-2, with unresolved D. With 5 bases removed from V and 1 base from J, the gap between germline ends came to 11 bases. The CDR3 covers 14 residues. Per the germline V gene, CDR1 is MNHEY and CDR2 is SMNVEV (reference sequence). The CDR3 region has the DNA TGTGCCAGCAGTCCCGGACGACTTAACTATGGCTACACCTTC. Its translation: CASSPGRLNYGYTF.

The chain links TRBV24-1 to TRBJ1-1; D gene uncertain. Trimming removed 9 bases from V and 4 bases from J, with 17 bases in between. CDR1 and CDR2 from the germline V gene are KGHDR and SFDVKD. CDR3 size: 14 residues. CDR3 sequence (DNA): TGTGCCACCGGAGGCGGACCCCCGGCCACTGAAGCTTTCTTT. Its translation: CATGGGPPATEAFF.

Details on this clone: The sample holds other DNA sequences that translate to the same CDR3. The chain joins TRBV9 to TRBJ1-6, with D maybe TRBD1 (6 bases). Looked up from germline, CDR1 is SGDLS and CDR2 is YYNGEE. Trimming cost V 0 bases and J 6 bases, with 7 bases left between them. The CDR3 runs to 14 residues. The CDR3 nucleotides read TGTGCCAGCAGCGTAGGACAGGTTAATTCACCCCTCCACTTT. Translated, it gives CASSVGQVNSPLHF.